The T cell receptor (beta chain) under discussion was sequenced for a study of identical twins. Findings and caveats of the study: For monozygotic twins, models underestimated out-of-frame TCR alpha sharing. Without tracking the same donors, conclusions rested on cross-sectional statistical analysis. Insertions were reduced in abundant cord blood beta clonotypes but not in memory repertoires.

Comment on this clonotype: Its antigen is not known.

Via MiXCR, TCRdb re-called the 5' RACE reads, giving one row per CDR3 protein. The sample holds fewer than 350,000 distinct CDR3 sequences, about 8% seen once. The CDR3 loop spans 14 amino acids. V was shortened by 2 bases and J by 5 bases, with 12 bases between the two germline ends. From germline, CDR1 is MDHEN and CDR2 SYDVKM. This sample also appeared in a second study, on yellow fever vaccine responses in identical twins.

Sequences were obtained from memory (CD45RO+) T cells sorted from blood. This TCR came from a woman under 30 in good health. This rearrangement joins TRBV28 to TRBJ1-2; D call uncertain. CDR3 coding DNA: TGTGCCAGCAGTTTAACGCGACGGCTGTATGGCTACACCTTC. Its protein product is CASSLTRRLYGYTF.